This T cell receptor (beta chain) comes out of a study of early stage breast cancer tumors. Study in general: Under 10 ER+/PR+/HER2- tumors were invasive ductal; four were invasive lobular. Study-wide findings and caveats: Most shared enriched TCRB sequences were commonly generated ones. Tumor and normal breast were distinguished via blood comparison in about 90% of the 16 patients. Tumors had approximately 2.4-fold higher T cell density than normal breast.

Germline CDR1 reads MGHRA; CDR2 reads YSYEKL. This CDR3 spans 15 amino acids. After removal of 1 base from V and 5 bases from J, the junction contained 4 bases not matched to a gene. Clones were read by immunoSEQ multiplex PCR, and TCRdb kept only the in-frame ones, dropping some. The sample yields about 50,000 clones, about 80% seen once. As to this clone: Its antigen remains unidentified.

The sequencing input was blood. The sequence was collected from a person between 45 and 65 years old with breast cancer. This rearrangement joins TRBV4-1 to TRBJ2-3; 9 nucleotides agree with TRBD2. CDR3 sequence reads: CASSQGGTSQDTQYF. In nucleotides, the CDR3 is TGCGCCAGCAGCCAAGGCGGGACTAGCCAAGATACGCAGTATTTT.